This T cell receptor (beta chain) is from a study of CD8+ T cells in alopecia areata. Germline V gene data show CDR1 as MNHEY and CDR2 as SMNVEV (reference sequence). CDR3 size: 15 residues. Trimming removed 7 bases from V and 5 bases from J; junction bases left unmatched: 13. The study, taken as a whole, reports: Across lesional scalp, and particularly alopecia totalis/universalis, clonality surpassed that of normal scalp. Sequenced scalp T cells also include alphabeta T cells resident in normal skin.

This clone was found once. The antigen is not known. Once RNA had been extracted, it was reverse transcribed into cDNA to act as the sequencing template. Profiled with immunoSEQ multiplex PCR; TCRdb holds only in-frame clones, not every one. The sample lists about 170,000 clones, approximately 70% occurring once. Sequencing used CD8+ T cells sorted from blood, obtained at week 0. The sequence derives from a human donor with alopecia areata. J is TRBJ2-5 and V is TRBV27; TRBD2 matches 7 bases. CDR3 sequence (DNA): TGTGCCAGCACCCCTCTGGGAGGGAGGATGGAGACCCAGTACTTC. Translation gives CASTPLGGRMETQYF.